These T cell receptor beta chains were read from a single sample in a study of blood T cell repertoires in COVID-19. Libraries were prepared by immunoSEQ multiplex PCR; TCRdb keeps only in-frame clonotypes and omits some of them. The sample contains 270,000 or so clones, about nine tenths of which appear only once. The source material was PBMCs or T cells enriched from blood (not recorded which). The receptors were gathered from a woman between 18 and 30 years old who had recovered from COVID-19. Both conserved end residues are trimmed from each CDR3.

j_gene,v_gene,len,CDR3aa
TRBJ2-2,TRBV7-8,17,ASSFRRGYITTNTGELF
TRBJ1-1,TRBV9,12,ASSVEAENTEAF
TRBJ2-3,TRBV9,11,ASRRGWADTQY
TRBJ1-1,TRBV6-1,11,ASSDRTGLTAF
TRBJ2-7,TRBV6-5,13,ASSPPGHPSYEQY
TRBJ1-1,TRBV5-8,15,ASRHLFWTRGNTEAF
TRBJ2-5,TRBV11-3,14,ASTPGRGGREETQY
TRBJ2-2,TRBV4-3,14,ASSHRQDTNTGELF
TRBJ1-1,TRBV4-2,12,ASSQAFLPTEAF
TRBJ2-7,TRBV21-1,15,ASSKVRTGTNSYEQY
TRBJ2-1,TRBV28,15,ASSSSFDRDSYNEQF
TRBJ1-1,TRBV27,15,ASSLSPGNAANTEAF
TRBJ1-1,TRBV29-1,13,SVEDRRTGGTEAF
TRBJ1-2,TRBV19,12,ASSLRTAFYGYT
TRBJ2-7,TRBV29-1,11,SVVGGTSYEQY
TRBJ1-4,TRBV6-2/TRBV6-3,14,ASSRTRGRVGEKLF
TRBJ1-1,TRBV28,12,ASSLQGMNTEAF
TRBJ2-2,TRBV2,13,ASRTSGGRTGELF
TRBJ1-5,TRBV30,12,AWSPNRDDQPQH
TRBJ2-5,TRBV5-1,14,ASSRRGREEQETQY
TRBJ2-1,TRBV3-1/TRBV3-2,12,ASSRGQGANEQF
TRBJ2-7,TRBV15,14,ATSRGTGNYQDEQY
TRBJ1-2,TRBV5-4,16,ASSLGLGEAETNYGYT
TRBJ2-3,TRBV27,15,ASSFGGGPPSTDTQY
TRBJ1-4,TRBV4-3,16,ASSPTLLGTGGNEKLF
TRBJ1-4,TRBV19,12,ASSPGPGQFRLF
TRBJ2-5,TRBV18,13,ASSPASGVWETQY
TRBJ1-4,TRBV28,13,ASSRIGQGGEKLF
TRBJ2-1,TRBV4-3,15,ASSQDRWGGVYNEQF
TRBJ2-3,TRBV3-1/TRBV3-2,14,ASSPPAGAGVDTQY
TRBJ2-3,TRBV29-1,12,SVVGGQGTDTQY
TRBJ2-1,TRBV3-1/TRBV3-2,10,ASRQYYNEQF
TRBJ2-7,TRBV28,12,ASTEERSPYEQY
TRBJ2-1,TRBV2,17,ASSDPGQGPAYSYNEQF
TRBJ1-5,TRBV5-1,12,ASSLGQANQPQH
TRBJ1-6,TRBV21-1,13,ASTGLRGSNSPLH
TRBJ2-7,TRBV29-1,10,SVESARDEQY
TRBJ2-2,TRBV7-9,15,ASSPVPGQGNTGELF
TRBJ1-1,TRBV20-1,11,SARDRGNTEAF
TRBJ2-1,TRBV15,13,ATSSPGGSYNEQF
TRBJ2-7,TRBV4-1,11,ASSQVGGYEQY
TRBJ1-1,TRBV4-1,14,ASSHPRDRENTEAF